This TCR beta chain was found in a study of blood T cell repertoires in COVID-19. Sequencing used immunoSEQ multiplex PCR; TCRdb keeps in-frame clones, though not all of them. The sample has hundreds of thousands of clones, around 91% seen once. Germline-derived CDR1 and CDR2 are SGDLS and YYNGEE. The CDR3 has 15 amino acids. J lost 6 bases, V lost 3 bases, and 7 bases had no gene match. Sequenced material: PBMCs or T cells enriched from blood (not recorded which). The source is a man aged 25 to 40 who had recovered from COVID-19. The chain carries TRBV9 and TRBJ2-7; 12 bases are shared with TRBD2. The CDR3 DNA follows: TGTGCCAGCAGCGGAGGGACTAGCGGGTTCCGCGAGCAGTACTTC. Protein sequence: CASSGGTSGFREQYF.